This T cell receptor beta chain comes out of a study of identifying expanded T cells in peripheral blood. The assay was immunoSEQ multiplex PCR, and TCRdb's table has in-frame clones only and misses some. The sample lists 75,000 to 90,000 clones; 80% to 90% were seen once. V dropped 1 base and J dropped 3; count of bases not matched to a gene: 6. This CDR3 has 16 residues. Germline assignment: CDR1 SGHTA and CDR2 FQGNSA. This clone was picked up a small number of times. Material for sequencing was blood. The clonotype originates from a person between 18 and 69 years old in good health. This chain links TRBV7-2 with TRBJ2-3, with 8 bases matching TRBD1. In nucleotides, the CDR3 is TGTGCCAGCAGCTTAGACCAGGGGGCGACAACAGATACGCAGTATTTT. The encoded protein is CASSLDQGATTDTQYF.